Listed below are T cell receptor beta chains from one sample, sequenced in a study of blood T cells in healthy people across ages. TCRdb re-derived calls from the 5' RACE reads in MiXCR, one entry per CDR3 protein. This sample has about 1.1 million distinct CDR3 sequences, with under 40% found just once. Specimen: blood. All receptors derive from a man between 18 and 35 years old in good health. Both conserved end residues are part of each CDR3. The D gene is left open where the match is weak. Some rows mark clone size as missing; the rest say once, few, many or name a class of expanded clone.

d_gene,v_gene,j_gene,abundance,CDR3aa,CDR3nt
TRBD2,TRBV11-1,TRBJ2-1,-,CASSLELAGINEQFF,TGTGCCAGCAGCTTAGAACTAGCGGGGATCAATGAGCAGTTCTTC
TRBD1,TRBV20-1,TRBJ2-1,few,CSAEPRTGSAEQFF,TGCAGTGCTGAACCCCGGACAGGGTCGGCCGAGCAGTTCTTC
-,TRBV4-3,TRBJ1-2,-,CASSQDQRSGNYGYTF,TGCGCCAGCAGCCAAGATCAACGGTCAGGGAACTATGGCTACACCTTC
-,TRBV5-1,TRBJ2-3,few,CASSLVTGTRTDTQYF,TGCGCCAGCAGCTTGGTGACGGGGACCCGCACAGATACGCAGTATTTT
-,TRBV4-2,TRBJ1-1,-,CASSQGGAGEAFF,TGTGCCAGCAGCCAAGGGGGGGCAGGTGAAGCTTTCTTT
-,TRBV20-1,TRBJ1-5,-,CSARTADQPQHF,TGCAGTGCTAGGACAGCAGATCAGCCCCAGCATTTT
-,TRBV4-3,TRBJ1-2,once,CTSSHDRSNYGYTF,TGCACCAGCAGCCACGACAGGTCTAACTATGGCTACACCTTC
-,TRBV7-9,TRBJ2-7,-,CASRGDTYEQYF,TGTGCCAGCCGGGGTGACACCTACGAGCAGTACTTC
TRBD1,TRBV5-6,TRBJ2-3,-,CASSFPGTGGTDTQYF,TGTGCCAGCAGCTTCCCGGGGACAGGGGGCACAGATACGCAGTATTTT
TRBD1,TRBV18,TRBJ2-3,-,CASSRGQEGPREQYF,TGTGCCAGCTCACGGGGACAGGAAGGCCCCCGTGAGCAGTATTTT
-,TRBV15,TRBJ2-2,-,CASSRDRVGRELFF,TGTGCCTCCAGCAGAGATCGAGTAGGGAGGGAGCTGTTTTTT
TRBD1,TRBV12-3/TRBV12-4,TRBJ1-5,-,CASSGGQGPNQPQHF,TGTGCCAGCAGTGGGGGACAGGGGCCGAATCAGCCCCAGCATTTT